The rows below give T cell receptor beta chains drawn from one sample of a study of blood T cell repertoires in COVID-19. TCRdb's copy holds only in-frame clones and misses some; the assay was immunoSEQ multiplex PCR. The profile shows fewer than 300,000 clones, 75% to 90% of them singletons. Sequenced: peripheral blood. The receptors shown here come from a woman in her 70s with active or convalescent COVID-19. CDR3s leave out the opening cysteine and the closing phenylalanine or tryptophan.

v_gene: TRBV7-2; j_gene: TRBJ1-1; CDR3aa: ASSLDQGSGTEAF
v_gene: TRBV6-5; j_gene: TRBJ2-7; CDR3aa: ASSPAGGDYEQY
v_gene: TRBV5-1; j_gene: TRBJ1-1; CDR3aa: ASTREGVGTISEAF
v_gene: TRBV5-1; j_gene: TRBJ2-1; CDR3aa: ASSPAEVHEQF
v_gene: TRBV19; j_gene: TRBJ1-3; CDR3aa: ASRFGRAGNTIY
v_gene: TRBV5-5; j_gene: TRBJ1-6; CDR3aa: ASRHSGGALGYNSPLH
v_gene: TRBV6-6; j_gene: TRBJ1-6; CDR3aa: ASNFNSPLH
v_gene: TRBV18; j_gene: TRBJ1-3; CDR3aa: ASSPVQGTGNTIY
v_gene: TRBV6-6; j_gene: TRBJ2-7; CDR3aa: AAARGSYEQY
v_gene: TRBV2; j_gene: TRBJ2-3; CDR3aa: ASMAAGWTDTQY
v_gene: TRBV9; j_gene: TRBJ1-6; CDR3aa: ASSVGLGERTPLH
v_gene: TRBV5-1; j_gene: TRBJ1-1; CDR3aa: ASSQNQNTEAF
v_gene: TRBV9; j_gene: TRBJ2-3; CDR3aa: ASSSRLAGLLDTQY
v_gene: TRBV5-1; j_gene: TRBJ2-1; CDR3aa: ASSRRTGDGDEQF
v_gene: TRBV19; j_gene: TRBJ2-1; CDR3aa: ATSSGGRGYNEQF
v_gene: TRBV4-2; j_gene: TRBJ2-5; CDR3aa: ASSSRSGRPEETQY
v_gene: TRBV10-1; j_gene: TRBJ2-5; CDR3aa: ASSLGLAGGQETQY
v_gene: TRBV6-5; j_gene: TRBJ1-2; CDR3aa: ASKLTGGVYGYT
v_gene: TRBV19; j_gene: TRBJ2-7; CDR3aa: ASSVDRSGSPYEQY
v_gene: TRBV10-1; j_gene: TRBJ2-1; CDR3aa: ASRAGGSLHERSSYNEQF
v_gene: TRBV3-1/TRBV3-2; j_gene: TRBJ2-1; CDR3aa: ASSQDTGTRSNEQF
v_gene: TRBV12-2; j_gene: TRBJ2-3; CDR3aa: ASRLAAGGPKPTDTQY
v_gene: TRBV28; j_gene: TRBJ2-1; CDR3aa: ASSSQGHHVYEQF
v_gene: TRBV5-1; j_gene: TRBJ2-7; CDR3aa: ASSLASGGDEQY
v_gene: TRBV28; j_gene: TRBJ1-2; CDR3aa: ASSPGFLYGYT
v_gene: TRBV11-2; j_gene: TRBJ1-2; CDR3aa: ASSPGTGGYT
v_gene: TRBV7-2; j_gene: TRBJ2-3; CDR3aa: ASSQLGLFTDTQY
v_gene: TRBV6-6; j_gene: TRBJ2-7; CDR3aa: ASTLAGLDYEQY
v_gene: TRBV7-8; j_gene: TRBJ2-7; CDR3aa: ASSFEGMGSYEQY
v_gene: TRBV21-1; j_gene: TRBJ1-4; CDR3aa: ASYGSQGKLF
v_gene: TRBV19; j_gene: TRBJ2-1; CDR3aa: ASTPRWPSNEQF
v_gene: TRBV11-3; j_gene: TRBJ2-1; CDR3aa: ASSWRTATILSSYNEQF
v_gene: TRBV6-5; j_gene: TRBJ1-6; CDR3aa: ASGLSSYNSPLH
v_gene: TRBV19; j_gene: TRBJ1-6; CDR3aa: ASSYEGAMNSPLH
v_gene: TRBV30; j_gene: TRBJ1-2; CDR3aa: AWSKGHQDGYT
v_gene: TRBV13; j_gene: TRBJ2-7; CDR3aa: ASSLGGSYEQY
v_gene: TRBV5-6; j_gene: TRBJ2-5; CDR3aa: ASWQGRRPQETQY
v_gene: TRBV7-9; j_gene: TRBJ1-5; CDR3aa: ASQSGGDSNQPQH
v_gene: TRBV27; j_gene: TRBJ1-6; CDR3aa: ASSLLGSTGSPLH
v_gene: TRBV5-1; j_gene: TRBJ2-7; CDR3aa: ASSSLGQGQSYEQY
v_gene: TRBV12-3/TRBV12-4; j_gene: TRBJ1-6; CDR3aa: ASSFGVNSPLH
v_gene: TRBV30; j_gene: TRBJ1-2; CDR3aa: AWGLSYGYT
v_gene: TRBV7-2; j_gene: TRBJ2-1; CDR3aa: ASSPYNEQF
v_gene: TRBV7-9; j_gene: TRBJ1-3; CDR3aa: ASSYDRVSGNTIY
v_gene: TRBV19; j_gene: TRBJ2-7; CDR3aa: ASSARTSGSGYEQY
v_gene: TRBV12-3/TRBV12-4; j_gene: TRBJ2-1; CDR3aa: ASRARRTGEF
v_gene: TRBV5-5; j_gene: TRBJ2-2; CDR3aa: ASSLTAGETTGELF
v_gene: TRBV2; j_gene: TRBJ2-7; CDR3aa: AGSGAGRGEQY
v_gene: TRBV29-1; j_gene: TRBJ1-2; CDR3aa: SVEGTGGFYGYT
v_gene: TRBV5-8; j_gene: TRBJ1-5; CDR3aa: ASSQGDRSNQPQH
v_gene: TRBV29-1; j_gene: TRBJ1-2; CDR3aa: SVGDWSSGYT
v_gene: TRBV3-1/TRBV3-2; j_gene: TRBJ2-5; CDR3aa: ASSYQSKETQY